These T cell receptor beta chains were read from a single sample in a study of CD8+ T cells in alopecia areata. Produced via immunoSEQ multiplex PCR; TCRdb's table is partial and in-frame only. The table records some 180,000 clones, 45% to 60% of them present only once. The material sequenced was CD8+ T cells sorted from blood, taken around week 53, from a patient treated with tofacitinib. These receptors were taken from a human donor with alopecia areata. CDR3s leave out the opening cysteine and the closing phenylalanine or tryptophan. Each record gives: clone size, V gene, CDR3 protein. Clone size is shown for a subset of rows, as once, few, many or a class of expanded clone.

>-|TRBV7-3
ASSATGNTEAF
>-|TRBV4-3
ASSQVWPDTQY
>-|TRBV5-6
ASSLENSYNEQF
>few|TRBV27
ATRGSGTNAYNEQF
>-|TRBV14
ASSQVANYGYT
>-|TRBV7-3
ASSLLGYTEAF
>-|TRBV4-3
ASSQDIMADHLF
>few|TRBV29-1
SVGTQANQPQH
>few|TRBV27
ASSSTGELF
>-|TRBV27
ASSIGGANYGYT
>few|TRBV9
ASTRTGSYNEQF
>-|TRBV10-3
AISERERTAQETQY
>few|TRBV19
ASSIGGSATDTQY
>-|TRBV23-1
ASSQSESRAPAF
>-|TRBV2
ASSESYAYEQY
>-|TRBV4-1
ASSQDPANTGELF
>-|TRBV4-3
ASSQVIRRDTEAF
>few|TRBV19
ASSILDGGAGQPQH
>-|TRBV27
ASHGLVPLKASYEQY
>-|TRBV30
AWTGGQASSYNSPLH
>once|TRBV4-2
ASSLEPGQGGEQY
>few|TRBV11-2
ASSLGGLETQY
>-|TRBV7-8
ASSLDGRNQPQH
>-|TRBV30
AWSPGTDTEAF
>few|TRBV29-1
SAQESGESEAF
>many|TRBV6-4
ASSDSGGADTQY
>few|TRBV5-1
ASSLGDNDEQY
>-|TRBV27
ATYPTGTDYGYT
>-|TRBV27
ASSLSKGYGYT
>-|TRBV29-1
SVAGLLLYGYT
>few|TRBV10-3
AISESAAGSPLH
>few|TRBV5-1
ASSYNRDREF
>-|TRBV7-3
ASSQNRGHEAF
>-|TRBV7-4
ASSLASFGRGQETQY
>-|TRBV2
ASISAYNSPLH
>few|TRBV30
AWEPENNQPQH